The rows below give T cell receptor beta chains drawn from one sample of a study of OX40 agonist ivuxolimab in advanced cancers. Libraries were prepared by immunoSEQ multiplex PCR; TCRdb keeps only in-frame clonotypes and omits some of them. Of fewer than 60,000 clones in the sample, approximately 80% were seen once. This sample comprised CD4+ or CD8+ T cells sorted from blood, obtained in a trial of the OX40 agonist ivuxolimab. The receptor set was obtained from an adult with an advanced solid tumor such as melanoma, head and neck, liver or kidney cancer. Each CDR3 is given with its conserved first and last residue. The D gene is left open where the match is weak. The size entry is marked missing in some rows and otherwise reads once, few, many or a size class.

TRBD1	.	TRBV5-1	TRBJ1-1	CASSLAGGLNTEAFF	TGCGCCAGCAGCTTGGCAGGGGGGCTTAACACTGAAGCTTTCTTT
.	.	TRBV12-5	TRBJ1-5	CASGLVFRGTGNQPQHF	TGTGCTAGTGGTTTGGTATTTCGGGGCACTGGCAATCAGCCCCAGCATTTT
.	once	TRBV27	TRBJ2-7	CASSLKGLRSSYEQYF	TGTGCCAGCAGTTTAAAAGGCTTACGGAGCTCCTACGAGCAGTACTTC
.	few	TRBV6-1	TRBJ2-7	CASSELRRPPYEQYF	TGTGCCAGCAGTGAACTTCGACGCCCGCCCTACGAGCAGTACTTC
TRBD1	.	TRBV7-8	TRBJ1-2	CASSSGGTGSYGYTF	TGTGCCAGCAGCTCCGGCGGGACAGGGTCCTATGGCTACACCTTC
TRBD2	.	TRBV27	TRBJ2-5	CASSWAGGGETQYF	TGTGCCAGCAGTTGGGCGGGAGGCGGAGAGACCCAGTACTTC
.	.	TRBV2	TRBJ1-6	CASSEFSRGVGNSPLHF	TGTGCCAGCAGTGAGTTTTCGCGGGGAGTCGGAAATTCACCCCTCCACTTT
TRBD1	once	TRBV7-9	TRBJ2-3	CASSFGTGSRGADTQYF	TGTGCCAGCAGCTTCGGGACAGGGAGCCGTGGGGCAGATACGCAGTATTTT
.	.	TRBV2	TRBJ2-1	CASRLDRSYNEQFF	TGTGCCAGCAGGCTAGACCGCTCCTACAATGAGCAGTTCTTC
.	.	TRBV4-3	TRBJ1-1	CASSQRPGMNTEAFF	TGCGCCAGCAGCCAGAGACCGGGAATGAACACTGAAGCTTTCTTT
.	.	TRBV29-1	TRBJ2-3	CPTERQRQYF	TGCCCAACGGAGAGACAGAGGCAGTATTTT
.	.	TRBV11-3	TRBJ1-1	CASSPNNAEAFF	TGTGCCAGCAGTCCTAACAACGCTGAAGCTTTCTTT
.	.	TRBV10-3	TRBJ1-1	CAIKLGALNTEAFF	TGTGCCATCAAACTAGGGGCCCTGAACACTGAAGCTTTCTTT
.	few	TRBV7-7	TRBJ2-2	CASSFQGPANTGELFF	TGTGCCAGCAGCTTCCAGGGCCCCGCGAACACCGGGGAGCTGTTTTTT
.	few	TRBV11-2	TRBJ1-2	CASSLGGYGYTF	TGTGCCAGCAGCTTGGGTGGCTATGGCTACACCTTC
.	.	TRBV29-1	TRBJ2-1	CSVRQGIYNEQFF	TGCAGCGTTCGGCAGGGGATCTACAATGAGCAGTTCTTC